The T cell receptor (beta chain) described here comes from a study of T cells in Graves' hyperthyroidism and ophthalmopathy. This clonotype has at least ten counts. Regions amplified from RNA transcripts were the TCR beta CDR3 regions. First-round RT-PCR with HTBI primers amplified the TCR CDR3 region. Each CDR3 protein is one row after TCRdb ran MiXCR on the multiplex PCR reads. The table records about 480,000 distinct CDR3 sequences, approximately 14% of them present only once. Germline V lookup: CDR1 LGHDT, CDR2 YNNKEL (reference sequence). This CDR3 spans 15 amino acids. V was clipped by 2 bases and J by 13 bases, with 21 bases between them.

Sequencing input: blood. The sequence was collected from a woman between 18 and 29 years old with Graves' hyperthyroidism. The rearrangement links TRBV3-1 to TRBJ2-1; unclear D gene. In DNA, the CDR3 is TGTGCCAGCAGCCAATCAGTTGGGTCGCTGGCCGTACAGTTCTTC. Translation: CASSQSVGSLAVQFF.